The 11 T cell receptor beta chains listed next were all sequenced from one sample in a study of blood T cells in healthy people across ages. For the second PCR, which ran for about 7 to 11 cycles, a sample-barcoded 5' primer and a J-beta primer mix were used. A single record per CDR3 protein comes from TCRdb applying MiXCR to the 5' RACE reads. The table lists around 1.5 million distinct CDR3 sequences, almost 60% of them singletons. The specimen sequenced was blood. The receptors come from a man younger than 30 in good health.

A few counts support this clonotype. The chain joins TRBV7-2 to TRBJ2-1, with 9 bases aligning to TRBD2. Germline CDR1 SGHTA, CDR2 FQGNSA. This CDR3 spans 16 amino acids. V dropped 5 bases and J dropped 4; count of bases not matched to a gene: 9. The CDR3 sequence is CASSRHSGSAYNEQFF. In DNA form, the CDR3 reads TGTGCCAGCAGCCGACATAGCGGGAGTGCATACAATGAGCAGTTCTTC.

The chain links TRBV7-6 to TRBJ2-1, with 12 bases identical to TRBD2. The V gene end was trimmed by 4 bases and the J gene end by 1 base; junction bases not matched to a gene: 8. Germline CDR1 and CDR2: SGHVS and FNYEAQ. The CDR3 extends over 18 amino acids. CDR3 region: CASSSKTSGRASYNEQFF. The CDR3 DNA follows: TGTGCCAGCAGCTCGAAGACTAGCGGGAGAGCTTCCTACAATGAGCAGTTCTTC.

This clonotype was counted a few times. The chain combines TRBV6-1 with TRBJ2-5; no reliable D call. The end of the DNA is better explained by TRBJ2-7, so the J call may be wrong. The CDR3 contains 14 residues. Germline values: CDR1 MNHNS, CDR2 SASEGT. The CDR3 spells CASSVGNSPHEQYF. DNA for the CDR3: TGTGCCAGCAGTGTGGGGAACTCCCCCCACGAGCAGTACTTC.

This clonotype was counted ten times or more. V usage is TRBV29-1 and J usage is TRBJ2-1; 10 nucleotides line up with TRBD1. CDR1 is SQVTM, CDR2 ANQGSEA, per germline. Trimming cost V 6 bases and J 6 bases; bases outside gene matches: 2. The length of the CDR3 is 12 residues. The CDR3 loop reads CSVGQGSNEQFF. The CDR3 region has the DNA TGCAGCGTGGGACAGGGGTCCAATGAGCAGTTCTTC.

This chain uses TRBV12-3 or TRBV12-4 with TRBJ1-2; TRBD1 aligns across 7 bases. The CDR3 is 14 residues long. V was pared by 5 bases and J by 4 bases, with 7 bases of the junction left unmatched. The CDR3 spells CASSSRQGRYGYTF. DNA for the CDR3: TGTGCCAGCAGTAGCCGACAGGGACGCTATGGCTACACCTTC.

The chain couples TRBV5-1 to TRBJ1-6; D perhaps matches TRBD1 (5 bases). The CDR3 covers 15 residues. Looked up from germline, CDR1 is SGHRS and CDR2 is YFSETQ. The V gene lost 0 bases and the J gene lost 6 bases, with 10 bases spanning the gap. CDR3 residues: CASSLDGQGNSPLHF. In DNA, the CDR3 is TGCGCCAGCAGCTTGGATGGGCAGGGTAATTCACCCCTCCACTTT.

This clonotype has only a few counts. The chain links TRBV5-5 to TRBJ1-3, with TRBD1 as a possible D gene (5 bases). V was cut by 5 bases and J by 4 bases, with 7 bases left in between. Germline CDR1 and CDR2: SGHKS and YYEKEE (reference sequence). CDR3 length: 12 residues. CDR3 protein: CASSRGGNTIYF. The CDR3 DNA sequence: TGTGCCAGCAGTCGGGGGGGAAACACCATATATTTT.

The chain employs TRBV20-1 and TRBJ2-5; perhaps TRBD2 as D (5 bases). This CDR3 has 13 residues. Germline CDR1 DFQATT, CDR2 SNEGSKA (reference sequence). Trimming stripped 3 bases from V and 7 bases from J, with 15 bases between. The CDR3 is CSASLATRGTQYF. CDR3 bases: TGCAGTGCTAGCTTAGCAACTCGGGGGACCCAGTACTTC.

This chain links TRBV3-1 with TRBJ2-6; D gene unclear. Between the trimmed V and J ends, which lost 4 bases and 1 base, there was a span of 8 bases. Looked up from germline, CDR1 is LGHDT and CDR2 is YNNKEL (reference sequence). The CDR3 contains 15 residues. Here the CDR3 DNA reads TGTGCCAGCAGCCCGATTTTATCTGGGGCCAACGTCCTGACTTTC. Translation gives CASSPILSGANVLTF.

This clonotype came up a few times. The chain joins TRBV28 to TRBJ2-7, with D uncertain. Gene TRBJ2-5 matches the end of the DNA better, so the J call may be wrong. The CDR3 sequence is 12 residues long. Germline V gene data show CDR1 as MDHEN and CDR2 as SYDVKM. CDR3 nucleotide sequence: TGTGCCAGCAGCCCAACTTGGAGGACCCAGTACTTC. As protein: CASSPTWRTQYF.

This chain links TRBV9 with TRBJ1-6; D is possibly TRBD1 (5 bases). CDR1 and CDR2 (germline): SGDLS, YYNGEE. Between the trimmed V and J ends, which lost 1 base and 1 base, there was a span of 9 bases. This CDR3 has 16 amino acids. The CDR3 DNA is TGTGCCAGCAGCGTATCGGGGGGATCCTATAATTCACCCCTCCACTTT. It encodes CASSVSGGSYNSPLHF.